Here is one T cell receptor (beta chain) with its context. The antigen it binds to is not known. It has no much larger one-base neighbor in the sample; base qualities were not kept. Library preparation was by the immunoSEQ multiplex PCR assay. The source study handled its data this way. A statistical classification framework was built for diagnosing cytomegalovirus status from the catalog of TCR beta chain sequences. TCRdb re-hosts the immuneACCESS table, in-frame sequences only. Its copies lack some clones; in the studies checked, an unresolved V gene accounts for under half of them, and the cause for the rest is not known. V, J and clone size were drawn from that table, and D and trimming were deduced from the DNA. The sample table holds more than 95,000 clones, of which roughly 90% were seen once. The top ten clones comprise 1.9% of the sample. The donors were included in the validation cohort of over a hundred subjects, a group kept apart from the approximately 690-subject first cohort.

The CDR3, cysteine through phenylalanine, is 12 amino acids long. The read is trimmed to its CDR3 DNA, 36 bases read in frame from base 1. V is clipped by 2 bases and J by 5 bases, and the sequence between their germline boundaries is 9 bases long. Based on the germline V gene (reference sequence), the CDR1 and CDR2 sequences are GTSNPN and SVGIG. The entry originates in a study of cytomegalovirus exposure and HLA in healthy donors (dated by TCRdb to about 2017). Describing the broader study: The 650 to 800 repertoires of the first cohort and the roughly 120 validation repertoires were produced on the same platform, according to a later analysis. The aim of the study was to test whether cataloging public T cell receptors could identify signatures of past pathogen exposure. In addition to the first cohort of around 670 subjects, a separate validation cohort of approximately 130 different subjects was used. The study combined high-throughput TCR immunosequencing, statistical association of individual TCRs with disease status, and machine learning to predict cytomegalovirus infection status. What the work shows at the level of the full study, not this receptor alone: In a later analysis, TCRs clustered in the first cohort were found to also tend to co-occur in the 120 validation repertoires, with 85% to 95% of cluster scores above 0. The validation cohort had no HLA typing available for a later analysis, so co-occurrence within that cohort was assessed over all 130 or so repertoires. The study gave a list of 150 to 200 TCR beta chains associated with cytomegalovirus. While some public TCRs were present in many individuals, most TCR sequences turned up only very rarely across donors. A few of the identified cytomegalovirus-associated TCR beta chains were confirmed in vitro to be specific for cytomegalovirus antigens. Cytomegalovirus status was reported to be diagnosed by the classifier with high specificity and sensitivity in both the original and validation cohorts. It was suggested by the authors that the approach could potentially be generalized to other disease states and immunological phenotypes.

The sequenced sample consisted of PBMCs. The chain employs TRBV30 and TRBJ1-1; the D gene is possibly TRBD1, with 5 bases matching. This receptor was obtained from a woman younger than 35 in good health and CMV-seronegative. CDR3 sequence: CAWSRQSTEAFF. The nucleotides read TGTGCCTGGAGTCGACAGTCGACTGAAGCTTTCTTT. With all but the CDR3 taken from the reference TRBV30 and TRBJ1-1 genes, the full variable domain is: SQTIHQWPATLVQPVGSPLSLECTVEGTSNPNLYWYRQAAGRGLQLLFYSVGIGQISSEVPQNLSASRPQDRQFILSSKKLLLSDSGFYLCAWSRQSTEAFFGQGTRLTVV.